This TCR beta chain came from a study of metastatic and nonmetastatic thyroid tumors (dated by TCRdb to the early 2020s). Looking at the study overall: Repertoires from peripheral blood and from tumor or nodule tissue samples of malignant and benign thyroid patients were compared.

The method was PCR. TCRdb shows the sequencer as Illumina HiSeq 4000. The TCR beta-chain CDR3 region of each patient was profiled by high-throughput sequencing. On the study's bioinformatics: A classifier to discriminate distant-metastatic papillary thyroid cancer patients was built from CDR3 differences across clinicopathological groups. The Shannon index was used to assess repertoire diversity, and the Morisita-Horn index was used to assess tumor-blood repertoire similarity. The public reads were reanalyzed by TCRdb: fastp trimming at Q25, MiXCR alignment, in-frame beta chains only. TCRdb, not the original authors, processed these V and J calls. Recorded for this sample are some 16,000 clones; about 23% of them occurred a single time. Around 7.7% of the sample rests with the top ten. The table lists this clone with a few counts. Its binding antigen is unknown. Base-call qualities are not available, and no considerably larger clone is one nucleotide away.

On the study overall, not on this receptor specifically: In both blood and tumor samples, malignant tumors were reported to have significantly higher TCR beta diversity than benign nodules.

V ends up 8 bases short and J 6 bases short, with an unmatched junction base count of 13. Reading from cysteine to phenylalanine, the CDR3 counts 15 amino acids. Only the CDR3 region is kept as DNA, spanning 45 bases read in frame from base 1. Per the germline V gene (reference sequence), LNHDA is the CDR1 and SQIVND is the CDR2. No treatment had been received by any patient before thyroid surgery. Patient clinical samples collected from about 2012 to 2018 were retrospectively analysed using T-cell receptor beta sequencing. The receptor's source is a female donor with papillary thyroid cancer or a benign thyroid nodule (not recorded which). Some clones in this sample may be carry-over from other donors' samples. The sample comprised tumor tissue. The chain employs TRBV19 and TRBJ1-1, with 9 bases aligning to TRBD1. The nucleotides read TGTGCCAGTGAAGTAAGGGACAGGGAGGTCTCTGAAGCTTTCTTT. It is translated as CASEVRDREVSEAFF.